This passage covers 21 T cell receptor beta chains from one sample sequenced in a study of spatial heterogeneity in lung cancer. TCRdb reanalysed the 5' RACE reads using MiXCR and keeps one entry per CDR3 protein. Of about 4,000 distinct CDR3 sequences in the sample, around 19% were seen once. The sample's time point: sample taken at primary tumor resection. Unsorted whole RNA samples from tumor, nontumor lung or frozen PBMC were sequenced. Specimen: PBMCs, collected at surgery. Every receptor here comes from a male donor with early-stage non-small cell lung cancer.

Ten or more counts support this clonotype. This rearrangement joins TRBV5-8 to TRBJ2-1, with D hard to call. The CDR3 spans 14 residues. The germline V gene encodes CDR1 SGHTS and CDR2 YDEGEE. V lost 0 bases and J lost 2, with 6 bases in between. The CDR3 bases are TGTGCCAGCAGCTTGGGAAGGGCCTACAATGAGCAGTTCTTC. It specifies CASSLGRAYNEQFF.

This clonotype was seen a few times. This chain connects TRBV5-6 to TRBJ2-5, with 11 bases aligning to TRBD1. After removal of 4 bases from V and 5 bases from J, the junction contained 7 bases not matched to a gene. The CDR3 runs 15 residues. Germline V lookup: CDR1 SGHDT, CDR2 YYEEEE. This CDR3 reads CASSLDRGQSETQYF. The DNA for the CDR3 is TGTGCCAGCAGCCTGGACAGGGGGCAATCGGAGACCCAGTACTTC.

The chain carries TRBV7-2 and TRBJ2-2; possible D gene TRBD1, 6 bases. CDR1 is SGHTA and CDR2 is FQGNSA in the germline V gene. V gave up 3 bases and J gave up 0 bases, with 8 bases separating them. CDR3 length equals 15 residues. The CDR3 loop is CASSFGTPNTGELFF. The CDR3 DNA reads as TGTGCCAGCAGCTTTGGGACACCGAACACCGGGGAGCTGTTTTTT.

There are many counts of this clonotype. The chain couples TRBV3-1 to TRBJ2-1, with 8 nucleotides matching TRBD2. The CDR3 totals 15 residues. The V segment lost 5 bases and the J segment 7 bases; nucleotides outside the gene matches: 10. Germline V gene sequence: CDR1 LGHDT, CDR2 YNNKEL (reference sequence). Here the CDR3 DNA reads TGTGCCAGCAGCTCGTGGAGCGGGAGTAGGAATGAGCAGTTCTTC. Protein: CASSSWSGSRNEQFF.

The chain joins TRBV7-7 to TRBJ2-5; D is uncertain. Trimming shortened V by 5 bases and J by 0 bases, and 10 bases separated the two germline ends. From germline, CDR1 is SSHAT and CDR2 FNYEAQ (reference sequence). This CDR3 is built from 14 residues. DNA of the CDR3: TGTGCCAGCAGCCCACACAGTTACCAAGAGACCCAGTACTTC. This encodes CASSPHSYQETQYF.

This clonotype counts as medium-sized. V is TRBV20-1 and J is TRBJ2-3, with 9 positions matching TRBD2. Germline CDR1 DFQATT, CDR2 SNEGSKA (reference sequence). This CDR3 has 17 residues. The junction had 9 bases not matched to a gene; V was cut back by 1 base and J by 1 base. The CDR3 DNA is TGCAGTGCTAGAGTTAGCGGGGGTCTTTTCCGCACAGATACGCAGTATTTT. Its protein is CSARVSGGLFRTDTQYF.

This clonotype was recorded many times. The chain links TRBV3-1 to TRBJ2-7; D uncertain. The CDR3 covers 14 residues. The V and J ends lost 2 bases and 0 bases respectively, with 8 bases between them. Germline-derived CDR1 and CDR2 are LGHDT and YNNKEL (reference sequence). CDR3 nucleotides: TGTGCCAGCAGCCAATTTCGAAGCTCCTACGAGCAGTACTTC. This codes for CASSQFRSSYEQYF.

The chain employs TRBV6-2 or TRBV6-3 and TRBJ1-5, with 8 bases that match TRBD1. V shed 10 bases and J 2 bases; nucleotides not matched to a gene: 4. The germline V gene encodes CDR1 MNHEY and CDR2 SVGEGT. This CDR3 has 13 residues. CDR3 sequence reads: CATQGAGNQPQHF. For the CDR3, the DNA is TGTGCCACTCAGGGGGCGGGCAATCAGCCCCAGCATTTT.

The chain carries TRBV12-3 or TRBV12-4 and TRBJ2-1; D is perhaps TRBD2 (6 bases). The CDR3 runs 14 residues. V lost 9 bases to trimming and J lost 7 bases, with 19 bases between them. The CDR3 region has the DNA TGTGCCAGTACCGTATCGGGAGATGTGAATGAGCAGTTCTTC. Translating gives CASTVSGDVNEQFF.

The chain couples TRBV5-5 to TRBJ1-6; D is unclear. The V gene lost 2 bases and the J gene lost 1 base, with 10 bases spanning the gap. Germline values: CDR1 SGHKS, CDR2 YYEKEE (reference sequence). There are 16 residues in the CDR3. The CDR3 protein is CASSFTDSSYNSPLHF. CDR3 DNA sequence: TGTGCCAGCAGCTTTACAGACTCGTCCTATAATTCACCCCTCCACTTT.

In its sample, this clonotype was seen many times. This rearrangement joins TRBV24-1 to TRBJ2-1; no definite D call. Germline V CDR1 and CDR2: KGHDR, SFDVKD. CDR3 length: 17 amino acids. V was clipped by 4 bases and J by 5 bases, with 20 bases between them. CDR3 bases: TGTGCCACCAGTGACCCTCGAAGACCAATATCGGACAATGAGCAGTTCTTC. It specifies CATSDPRRPISDNEQFF.

The CDR3 is CASSFRQGHEQYF. The CDR3 DNA follows: TGTGCCAGCAGCTTCAGGCAGGGCCACGAGCAGTACTTC. The chain combines TRBV7-2 with TRBJ2-7; perhaps TRBD1 as D (5 bases). Trimming took off 3 bases at V and 5 bases at J, with 11 bases between the two ends. The germline gives CDR1 SGHTA, CDR2 FQGNSA. The length of the CDR3 is 13 residues.

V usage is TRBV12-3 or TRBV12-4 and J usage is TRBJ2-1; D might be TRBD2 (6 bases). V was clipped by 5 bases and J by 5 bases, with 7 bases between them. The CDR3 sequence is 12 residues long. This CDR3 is CASSGGNNEQFF. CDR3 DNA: TGTGCCAGCAGTGGAGGGAACAATGAGCAGTTCTTC.

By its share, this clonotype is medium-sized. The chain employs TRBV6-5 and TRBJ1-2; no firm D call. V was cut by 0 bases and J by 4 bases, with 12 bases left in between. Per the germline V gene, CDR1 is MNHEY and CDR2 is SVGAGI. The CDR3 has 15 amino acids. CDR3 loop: CASSYSYDTRYGYTF. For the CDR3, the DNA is TGTGCCAGCAGTTACTCCTACGACACGCGCTATGGCTACACCTTC.

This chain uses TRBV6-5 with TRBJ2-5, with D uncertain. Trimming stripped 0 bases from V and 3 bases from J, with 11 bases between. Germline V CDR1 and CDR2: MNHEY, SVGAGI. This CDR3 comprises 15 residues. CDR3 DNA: TGTGCCAGCAGTTACTCTCGGTGGCCAGAAGAGACCCAGTACTTC. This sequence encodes CASSYSRWPEETQYF.

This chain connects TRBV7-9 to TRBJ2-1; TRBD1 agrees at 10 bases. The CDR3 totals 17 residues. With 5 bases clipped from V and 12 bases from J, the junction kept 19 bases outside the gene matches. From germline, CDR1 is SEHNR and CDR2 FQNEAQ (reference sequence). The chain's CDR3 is CASSPNWGQGRQSGQFF. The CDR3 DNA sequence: TGTGCCAGCAGCCCGAATTGGGGACAGGGGAGACAGTCGGGGCAGTTCTTC.

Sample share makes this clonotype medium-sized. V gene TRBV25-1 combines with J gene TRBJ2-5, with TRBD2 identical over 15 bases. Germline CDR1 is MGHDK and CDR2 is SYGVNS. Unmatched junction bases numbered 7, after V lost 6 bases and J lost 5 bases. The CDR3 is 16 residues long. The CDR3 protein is CASSRTSGRARETQYF. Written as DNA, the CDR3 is TGTGCCAGCAGCCGGACTAGCGGGAGGGCCCGGGAGACCCAGTACTTC.

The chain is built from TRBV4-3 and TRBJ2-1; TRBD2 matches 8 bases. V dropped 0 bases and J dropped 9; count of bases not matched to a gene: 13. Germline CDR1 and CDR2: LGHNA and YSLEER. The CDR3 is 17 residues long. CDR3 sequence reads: CASSQERVQTSVGEQFF. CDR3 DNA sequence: TGCGCCAGCAGCCAAGAGAGGGTACAGACTAGCGTCGGTGAGCAGTTCTTC.

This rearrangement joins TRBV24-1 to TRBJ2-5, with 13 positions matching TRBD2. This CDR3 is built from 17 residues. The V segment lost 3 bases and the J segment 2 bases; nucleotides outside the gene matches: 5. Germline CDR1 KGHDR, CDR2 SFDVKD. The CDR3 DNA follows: TGTGCCACCAGTGATGCCGGGACTAGCGGGATACAAGAGACCCAGTACTTC. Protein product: CATSDAGTSGIQETQYF.

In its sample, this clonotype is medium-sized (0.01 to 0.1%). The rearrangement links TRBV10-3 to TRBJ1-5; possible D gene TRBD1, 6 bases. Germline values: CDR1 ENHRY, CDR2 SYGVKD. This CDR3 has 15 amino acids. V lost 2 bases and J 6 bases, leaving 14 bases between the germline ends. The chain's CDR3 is CAISESSGGSQPQHF. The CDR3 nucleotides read TGTGCCATCAGTGAGAGTTCGGGGGGCAGTCAGCCCCAGCATTTT.

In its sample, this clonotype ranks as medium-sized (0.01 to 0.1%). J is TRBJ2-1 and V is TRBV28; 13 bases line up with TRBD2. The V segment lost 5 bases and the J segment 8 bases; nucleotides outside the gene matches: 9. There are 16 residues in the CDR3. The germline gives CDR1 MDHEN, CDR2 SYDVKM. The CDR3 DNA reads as TGTGCCAGCAGTCTAGGACTAGCGGGGGTGGTCGATGAGCAGTTCTTC. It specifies CASSLGLAGVVDEQFF.